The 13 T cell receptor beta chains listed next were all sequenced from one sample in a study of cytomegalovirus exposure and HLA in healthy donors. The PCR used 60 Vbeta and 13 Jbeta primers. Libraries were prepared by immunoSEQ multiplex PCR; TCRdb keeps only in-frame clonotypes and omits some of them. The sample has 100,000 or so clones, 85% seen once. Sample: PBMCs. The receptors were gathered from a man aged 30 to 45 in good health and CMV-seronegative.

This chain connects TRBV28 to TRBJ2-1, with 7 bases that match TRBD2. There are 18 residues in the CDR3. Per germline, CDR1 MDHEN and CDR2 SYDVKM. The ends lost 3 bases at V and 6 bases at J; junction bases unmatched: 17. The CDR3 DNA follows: TGTGCCAGCAGTTTTAAACGACATCATACAAGCGGGACCAATGAGCAGTTCTTC. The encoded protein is CASSFKRHHTSGTNEQFF. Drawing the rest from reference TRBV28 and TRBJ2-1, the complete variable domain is DVKVTQSSRYLVKRTGEKVFLECVQDMDHENMFWYRQDPGLGLRLIYFSYDVKMKEKGDIPEGYSVSREKKERFSLILESASTNQTSMYLCASSFKRHHTSGTNEQFFGPGTRLTVL.

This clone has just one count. CDR3: CASSYRQGEKLFF. CDR3 nucleotides: TGTGCCAGCAGTTACAGACAGGGTGAAAAACTGTTTTTT. The gene calls are TRBV6-6 and TRBJ1-4, with 7 bases aligning to TRBD1. The germline V gene has CDR1 MNHNY and CDR2 SVGAGI (reference sequence). V lost 2 bases, J lost 7 bases, and 1 base stayed unmatched. This CDR3 has 13 amino acids.

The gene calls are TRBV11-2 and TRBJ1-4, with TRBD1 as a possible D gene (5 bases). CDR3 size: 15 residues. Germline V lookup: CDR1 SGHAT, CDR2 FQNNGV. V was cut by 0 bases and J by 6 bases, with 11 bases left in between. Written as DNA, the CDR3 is TGTGCCAGCAGCTTAGAATCGGGGGGAGATGAAAAACTGTTTTTT. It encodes CASSLESGGDEKLFF.

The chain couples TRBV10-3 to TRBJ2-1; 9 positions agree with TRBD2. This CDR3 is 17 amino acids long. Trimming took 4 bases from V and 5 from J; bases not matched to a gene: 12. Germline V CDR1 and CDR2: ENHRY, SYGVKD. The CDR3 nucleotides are TGTGCCATCAGTGGGGGCGGGAGGGCAAGTGTCAACAATGAGCAGTTCTTC. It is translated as CAISGGGRASVNNEQFF.

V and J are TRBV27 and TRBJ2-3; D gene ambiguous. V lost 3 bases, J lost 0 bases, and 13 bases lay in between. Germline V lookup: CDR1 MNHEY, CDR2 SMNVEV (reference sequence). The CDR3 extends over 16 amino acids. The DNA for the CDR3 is TGTGCCAGCAGTTTTTCCGGCGGAGCGAGCACAGATACGCAGTATTTT. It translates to CASSFSGGASTDTQYF.

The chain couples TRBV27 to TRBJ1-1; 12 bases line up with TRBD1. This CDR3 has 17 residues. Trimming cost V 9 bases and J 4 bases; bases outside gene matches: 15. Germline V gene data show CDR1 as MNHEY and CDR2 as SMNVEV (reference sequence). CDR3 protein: CARQFRDRGQVVTEAFF. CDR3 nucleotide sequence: TGTGCCAGGCAGTTCCGGGACAGGGGGCAGGTGGTCACTGAAGCTTTCTTT.

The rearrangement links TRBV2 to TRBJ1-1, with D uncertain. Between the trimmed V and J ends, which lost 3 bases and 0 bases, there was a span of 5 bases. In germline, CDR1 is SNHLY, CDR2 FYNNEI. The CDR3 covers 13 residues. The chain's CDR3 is CASSDSMNTEAFF. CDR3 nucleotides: TGTGCCAGCAGTGACAGTATGAACACTGAAGCTTTCTTT.

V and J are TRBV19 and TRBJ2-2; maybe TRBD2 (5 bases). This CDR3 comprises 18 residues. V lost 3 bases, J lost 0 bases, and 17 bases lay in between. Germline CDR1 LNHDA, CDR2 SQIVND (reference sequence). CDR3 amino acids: CASSIIGGLFSNTGELFF. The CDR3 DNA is TGTGCCAGTAGTATTATTGGCGGACTTTTCTCGAACACCGGGGAGCTGTTTTTT.

The CDR3 is CAWSVLSGLSTEAFF. In nucleotides, the CDR3 is TGTGCCTGGAGTGTACTCTCTGGGCTGAGCACTGAAGCTTTCTTT. V and J are TRBV30 and TRBJ1-1; no clear D. Germline CDR1 and CDR2: GTSNPN and SVGIG (reference sequence). This CDR3 has 15 residues. Trimming shortened V by 0 bases and J by 4 bases, and 15 bases separated the two germline ends.

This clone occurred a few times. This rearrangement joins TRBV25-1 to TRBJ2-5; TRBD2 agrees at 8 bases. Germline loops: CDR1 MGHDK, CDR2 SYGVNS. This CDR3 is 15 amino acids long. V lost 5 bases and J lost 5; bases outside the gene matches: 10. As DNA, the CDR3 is TGTGCCAGCAGTCCCCCTGGGACTAGTTCGGAGACCCAGTACTTC. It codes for CASSPPGTSSETQYF.

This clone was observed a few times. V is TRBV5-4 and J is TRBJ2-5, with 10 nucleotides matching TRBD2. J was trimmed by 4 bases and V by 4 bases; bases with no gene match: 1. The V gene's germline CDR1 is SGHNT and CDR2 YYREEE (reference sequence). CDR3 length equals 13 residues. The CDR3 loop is CASSRTSGETQYF. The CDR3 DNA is TGTGCCAGCAGCCGGACTAGCGGAGAGACCCAGTACTTC.

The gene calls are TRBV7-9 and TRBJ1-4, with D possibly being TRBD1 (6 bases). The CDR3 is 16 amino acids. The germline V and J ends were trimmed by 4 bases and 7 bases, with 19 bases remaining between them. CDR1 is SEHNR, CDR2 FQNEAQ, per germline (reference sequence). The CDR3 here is CASSSTTTGGGEKLFF. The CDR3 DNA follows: TGTGCCAGCAGCTCAACAACGACAGGAGGCGGTGAAAAACTGTTTTTT.

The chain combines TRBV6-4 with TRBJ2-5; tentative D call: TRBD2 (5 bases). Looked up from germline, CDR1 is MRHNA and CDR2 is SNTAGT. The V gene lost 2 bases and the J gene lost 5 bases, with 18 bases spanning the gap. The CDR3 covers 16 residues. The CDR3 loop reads CASSDKLSRRRETQYF. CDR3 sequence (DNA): TGTGCCAGCAGTGACAAACTCTCCCGCCGGAGGGAGACCCAGTACTTC.